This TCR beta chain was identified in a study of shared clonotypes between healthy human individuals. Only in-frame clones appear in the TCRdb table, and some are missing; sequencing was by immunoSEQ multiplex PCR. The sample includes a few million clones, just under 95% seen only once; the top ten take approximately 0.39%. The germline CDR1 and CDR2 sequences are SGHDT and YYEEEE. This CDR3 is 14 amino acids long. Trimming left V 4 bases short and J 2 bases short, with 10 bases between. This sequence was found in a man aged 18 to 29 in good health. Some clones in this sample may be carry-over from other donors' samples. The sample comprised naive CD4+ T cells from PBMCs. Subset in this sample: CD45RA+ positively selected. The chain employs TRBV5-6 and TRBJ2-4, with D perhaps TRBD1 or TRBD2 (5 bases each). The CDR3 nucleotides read TGTGCCAGCAGCGGGGGAGTCACCAAAAACATTCAGTACTTC. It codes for CASSGGVTKNIQYF.